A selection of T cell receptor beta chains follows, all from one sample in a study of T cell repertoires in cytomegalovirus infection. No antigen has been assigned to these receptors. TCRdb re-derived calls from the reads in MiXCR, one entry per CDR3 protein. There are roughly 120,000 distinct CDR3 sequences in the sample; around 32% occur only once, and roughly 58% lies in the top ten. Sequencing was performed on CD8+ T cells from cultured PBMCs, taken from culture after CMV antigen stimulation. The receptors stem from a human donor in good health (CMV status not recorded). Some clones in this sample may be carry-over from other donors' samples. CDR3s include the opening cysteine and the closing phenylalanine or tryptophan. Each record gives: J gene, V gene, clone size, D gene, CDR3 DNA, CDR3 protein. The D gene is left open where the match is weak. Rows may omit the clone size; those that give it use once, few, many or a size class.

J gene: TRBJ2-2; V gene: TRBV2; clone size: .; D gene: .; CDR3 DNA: TGTGCCAGCAGTGATAACACCGGGGAGCTGTTTTTT; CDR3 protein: CASSDNTGELFF
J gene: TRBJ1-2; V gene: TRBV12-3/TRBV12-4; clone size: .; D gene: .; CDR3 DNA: TGTGCCAGCAGCATCGGGACCCTCTATGGCTACACCTTC; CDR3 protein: CASSIGTLYGYTF
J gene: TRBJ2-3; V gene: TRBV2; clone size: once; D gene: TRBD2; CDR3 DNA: TGTGCCAGCAGCAGTCAGTGGGGGGGAACAGATACGCAGTATTTT; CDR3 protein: CASSSQWGGTDTQYF
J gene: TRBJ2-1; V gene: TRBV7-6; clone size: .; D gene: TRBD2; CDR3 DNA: TGTGCCAGCAGCTTAGAAACCGGAGCGGGGGTTTACAATGAGCAGTTCTTC; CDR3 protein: CASSLETGAGVYNEQFF
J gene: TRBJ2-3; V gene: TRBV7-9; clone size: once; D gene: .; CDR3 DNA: TGTGCCAGCAGCTTTCGCAGTGACACAGATACGCAGTATTTT; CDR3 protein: CASSFRSDTDTQYF
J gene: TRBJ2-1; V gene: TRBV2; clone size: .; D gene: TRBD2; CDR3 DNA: TGTGCCAGCAGTGAGCTGGCGGGGGGGCCTATGACAAGGGGAGATGAGCAGTTCTTC; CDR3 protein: CASSELAGGPMTRGDEQFF
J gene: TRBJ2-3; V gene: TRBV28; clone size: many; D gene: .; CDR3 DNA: TGTGCCAGCAGCACGCCACTCCACCTCACTAGCACAGATACGCAGTATTTT; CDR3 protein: CASSTPLHLTSTDTQYF
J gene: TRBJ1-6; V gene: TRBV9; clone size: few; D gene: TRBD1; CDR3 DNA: TGTGCCAGCAGCGTAGCTCCTGGACAGGGCGTATCACCCCTCCACTTT; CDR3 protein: CASSVAPGQGVSPLHF
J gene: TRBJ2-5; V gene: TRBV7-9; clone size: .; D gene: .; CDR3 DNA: TGTGCCAGCAGCGGATATAGGACGGCAGAAGAGACCCAGTACTTC; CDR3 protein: CASSGYRTAEETQYF
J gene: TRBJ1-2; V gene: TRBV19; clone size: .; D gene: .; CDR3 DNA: TGTGCCAGTAGTTTCGGGACCGGCTATGGCTACACCTTC; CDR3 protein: CASSFGTGYGYTF
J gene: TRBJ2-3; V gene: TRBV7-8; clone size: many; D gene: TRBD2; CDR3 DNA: TGTGCCAGCAGCTTTTGGACGGGGGGAACCCACACAGATACGCAGTATTTT; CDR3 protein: CASSFWTGGTHTDTQYF
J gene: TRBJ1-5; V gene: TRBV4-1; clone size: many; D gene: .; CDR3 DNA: TGCGCCAGCAGCCAAGAGGTGCCCTCTCAGCCCCAGCATTTT; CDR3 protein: CASSQEVPSQPQHF
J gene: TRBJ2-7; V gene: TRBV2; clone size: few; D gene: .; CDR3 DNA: TGTGCCAGCAGAGTCTCAGCTACCTACGAGCAGTACTTC; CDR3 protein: CASRVSATYEQYF
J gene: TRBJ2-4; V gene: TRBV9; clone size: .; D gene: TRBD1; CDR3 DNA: TGTGCCAGCAGCACTGGGACAGACGGACTAGCCAAAAACATTCAGTACTTC; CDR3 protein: CASSTGTDGLAKNIQYF
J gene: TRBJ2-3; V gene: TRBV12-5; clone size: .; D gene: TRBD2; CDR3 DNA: TGTGCTAGTGGTTTGCCTTTACTAGCGGGGGTAGGTGGCCACTTCACAGATACGCAGTATTTT; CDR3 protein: CASGLPLLAGVGGHFTDTQYF
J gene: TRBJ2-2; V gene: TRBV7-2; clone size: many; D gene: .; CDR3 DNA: TGTGCCAGCAGCCCACTAGCACCCTTCCGGGAGCTGTTTTTT; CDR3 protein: CASSPLAPFRELFF
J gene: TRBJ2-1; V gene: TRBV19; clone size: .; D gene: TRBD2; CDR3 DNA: TGTGCCAGTAGTATGAGCGGGGGGTCGTACAATGAGCAGTTCTTC; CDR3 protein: CASSMSGGSYNEQFF
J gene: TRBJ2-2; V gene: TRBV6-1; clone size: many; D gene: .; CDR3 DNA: TGTGCCAGCGCTTTGACAGCCTTGAACACCGGGGAGCTGTTTTTT; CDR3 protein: CASALTALNTGELFF
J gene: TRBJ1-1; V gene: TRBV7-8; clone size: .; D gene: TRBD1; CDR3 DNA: TGTGCCAGCAGCCAGCCCGCAGGGGGCGACACTGAAGCTTTCTTT; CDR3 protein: CASSQPAGGDTEAFF
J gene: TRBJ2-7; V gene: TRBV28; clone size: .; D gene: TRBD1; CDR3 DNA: TGTGCCAGCAGTTCGGACAGGGGGATCTCCTACGAGCAGTACTTC; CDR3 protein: CASSSDRGISYEQYF
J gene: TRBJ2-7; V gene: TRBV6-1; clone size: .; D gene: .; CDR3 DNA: TGTGCCAGCAGTGAAGTTGCTTGGGAGCAGTACTTC; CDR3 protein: CASSEVAWEQYF
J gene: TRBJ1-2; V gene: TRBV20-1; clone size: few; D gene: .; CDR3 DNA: TGCAGTGCCACACGGGACACGTTTACTAGTGGCTACACCTTC; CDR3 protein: CSATRDTFTSGYTF
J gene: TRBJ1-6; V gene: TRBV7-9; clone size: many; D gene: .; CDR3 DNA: TGTGCCAGCAGCCCCCCCCTCCACTTT; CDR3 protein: CASSPPLHF
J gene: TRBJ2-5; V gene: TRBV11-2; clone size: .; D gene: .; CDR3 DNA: TGTGCCAGCAGCCCCAGGGCGGCCCCTCAGGAGACCCAGTACTTC; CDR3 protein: CASSPRAAPQETQYF
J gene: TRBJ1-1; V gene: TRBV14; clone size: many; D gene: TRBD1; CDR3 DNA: TGTGCCAGCAGCCAAGGGACAGGTATGAACACTGAAGCTTTCTTT; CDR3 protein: CASSQGTGMNTEAFF
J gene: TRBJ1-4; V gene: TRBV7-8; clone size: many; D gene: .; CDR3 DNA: TGTGCCAGCCACGACGGCCCTAATGAAAAACTGTTTTTT; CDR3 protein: CASHDGPNEKLFF
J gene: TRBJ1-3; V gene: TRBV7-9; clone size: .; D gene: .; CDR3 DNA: TGTGCCAGCAGCGCGTCAAACGGAGACACCATATATTTT; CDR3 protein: CASSASNGDTIYF
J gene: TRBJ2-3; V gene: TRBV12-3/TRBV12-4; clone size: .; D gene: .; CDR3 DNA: TGTGCCAGCAGTTCCGGACTGCCGGATACGCAGTATTTT; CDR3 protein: CASSSGLPDTQYF
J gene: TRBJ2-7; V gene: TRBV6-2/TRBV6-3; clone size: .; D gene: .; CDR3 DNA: TGTGCCAGCAGTTACTCATTGGTACCCCCTTGGGAGCAGTACTTC; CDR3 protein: CASSYSLVPPWEQYF
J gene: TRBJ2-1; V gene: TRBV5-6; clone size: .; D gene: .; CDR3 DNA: TGTGCCAGCAGCTTGGTTGCCGGCAGCTACAATGAGCAGTTCTTC; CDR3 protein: CASSLVAGSYNEQFF
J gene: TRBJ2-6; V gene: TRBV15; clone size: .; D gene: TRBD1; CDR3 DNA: TGTGCCACCGCGACAGGGTCTGGGGCCAACGTCCTGACTTTC; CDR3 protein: CATATGSGANVLTF
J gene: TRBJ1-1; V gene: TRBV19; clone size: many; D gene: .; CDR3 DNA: TGTGCCAGTAAAGTTCATGGTGGGACCACTGAAGCTTTCTTT; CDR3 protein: CASKVHGGTTEAFF